These T cell receptor beta chains were read from a single sample in a study of long-term antiretroviral therapy in people with HIV. Profiling relied on immunoSEQ multiplex PCR, and the TCRdb table lists in-frame clones only, not all of them. The table has about 30,000 clones, 90% to 95% seen once. The specimen comprised unsorted PBMCs, sampled 7.4 years after starting antiretroviral therapy. The receptors originated from a man in his fifties or sixties with HIV. Both conserved end residues are part of each CDR3. D genes are given only for firm matches. Part of the rows lack a size; the others show once, few, many or a class for expanded clones.

V gene	J gene	clone size	D gene	CDR3 protein	CDR3 DNA
TRBV19	TRBJ1-1	-	-	CASSGDGNTEAFF	TGTGCCAGTAGTGGGGACGGGAACACTGAAGCTTTCTTT
TRBV10-3	TRBJ1-2	-	-	CAIRASTRPPNYGYTF	TGTGCCATCAGAGCGAGCACTAGACCGCCTAACTATGGCTACACCTTC
TRBV27	TRBJ2-5	-	TRBD2	CASSLSSGGGRETQYF	TGTGCCAGCAGTCTATCTAGCGGGGGAGGTAGAGAGACCCAGTACTTC
TRBV6-1	TRBJ2-1	-	-	CASSDRAYNEQFF	TGTGCCAGCAGTGATAGAGCTTACAATGAGCAGTTCTTC
TRBV7-2	TRBJ2-7	-	TRBD2	CASRNLAGGPYEQYF	TGTGCCAGCAGAAATCTAGCGGGGGGGCCCTACGAGCAGTACTTC
TRBV5-1	TRBJ2-7	-	-	CASSFGGAVYEQYF	TGCGCCAGCAGCTTTGGTGGGGCGGTCTACGAGCAGTACTTC
TRBV10-2	TRBJ1-2	-	TRBD1	CASSGSTGDGYTF	TGCGCCAGCAGCGGATCGACAGGGGATGGCTACACCTTC
TRBV29-1	TRBJ1-2	-	-	CSVLADRPGYGYTF	TGCAGCGTTCTTGCGGACCGGCCCGGATATGGCTACACCTTC
TRBV5-8	TRBJ1-4	-	-	CASGNSATNEKLFF	TGTGCCAGCGGCAATTCTGCAACTAATGAAAAACTGTTTTTT
TRBV30	TRBJ1-2	-	-	CAWSVRSGAGYYGYTF	TGTGCCTGGAGTGTAAGATCAGGGGCTGGATACTATGGCTACACCTTC
TRBV11-2	TRBJ1-6	-	-	CASSLVLGSPPLHF	TGTGCCAGCAGCTTAGTCCTAGGGAGTCCACCCCTCCACTTT
TRBV6-5	TRBJ2-7	-	-	CASSYQGRMVDEQYF	TGTGCCAGCAGTTACCAGGGACGGATGGTCGACGAGCAGTACTTC
TRBV4-1	TRBJ1-1	-	-	CASSLKQGQSTEAFF	TGCGCCAGCAGCCTCAAACAGGGTCAGAGCACTGAAGCTTTCTTT
TRBV19	TRBJ1-1	-	-	CASSWETEAFF	TGTGCCAGTAGTTGGGAAACTGAAGCTTTCTTT
TRBV4-3	TRBJ2-3	-	TRBD2	CASSHPGLAGGRDTQYF	TGCGCCAGCAGCCACCCGGGACTAGCGGGGGGGCGGGATACGCAGTATTTT
TRBV29-1	TRBJ2-3	-	-	CSVESGAGTDTQYF	TGCAGCGTTGAATCGGGGGCCGGCACAGATACGCAGTATTTT
TRBV7-2	TRBJ1-4	-	TRBD1	CASTQGAGGIEKLFF	TGTGCCAGCACCCAAGGGGCAGGGGGTATTGAAAAACTGTTTTTT
TRBV5-1	TRBJ2-7	-	-	CASNLRTDPNYEQYF	TGCGCCAGCAACTTGAGGACGGATCCTAACTACGAGCAGTACTTC
TRBV11-2	TRBJ1-2	once	-	CASSLIGILNYGYTF	TGTGCCAGCAGCTTGATCGGAATCTTAAACTATGGCTACACCTTC
TRBV7-2	TRBJ2-1	-	TRBD2	CASSFTSGGGREQFF	TGTGCCAGCAGCTTCACTAGCGGGGGCGGCCGCGAGCAGTTCTTC
TRBV7-2	TRBJ2-3	-	TRBD2	CASSQGLAGGPYTQYF	TGTGCCAGCAGCCAGGGACTAGCGGGGGGGCCGTATACGCAGTATTTT
TRBV28	TRBJ2-7	-	TRBD1	CASRRGQGAYEQYF	TGTGCCAGCAGGCGGGGACAGGGGGCCTACGAGCAGTACTTC
TRBV7-8	TRBJ2-1	-	TRBD2	CASSLLAGANSYNEQFF	TGTGCCAGCAGCCTACTAGCGGGGGCTAACTCCTACAATGAGCAGTTCTTC
TRBV9	TRBJ1-2	-	-	CASSPYRSYGYTF	TGTGCCAGCAGCCCCTACCGGAGCTATGGCTACACCTTC
TRBV7-2	TRBJ1-4	-	-	CASSSGVGATNEKLFF	TGTGCCAGCAGCTCAGGGGTAGGAGCAACTAATGAAAAACTGTTTTTT
TRBV11-2	TRBJ2-3	-	-	CASSPVPTGGTQYF	TGTGCCAGCAGTCCCGTCCCAACGGGGGGCACGCAGTATTTT
TRBV5-3	TRBJ1-1	-	TRBD1	CAGGVRIRDREGNTEAFF	TGTGCCGGGGGGGTTCGAATCCGGGACAGGGAAGGGAACACTGAAGCTTTCTTT
TRBV30	TRBJ2-7	-	-	CAWSVPGANYEQYF	TGTGCCTGGAGTGTACCGGGGGCTAACTACGAGCAGTACTTC
TRBV19	TRBJ1-1	once	-	CASSIDHGGQNTEAFF	TGTGCCAGTAGTATAGATCACGGGGGCCAGAACACTGAAGCTTTCTTT
TRBV7-3	TRBJ2-1	few	TRBD1	CASSLTGGNEQFF	TGTGCCAGCAGCCTGACAGGGGGCAATGAGCAGTTCTTC
TRBV5-6	TRBJ2-3	-	-	CASSLVSTSHTQYF	TGTGCCAGCAGCTTGGTATCTACCAGCCATACGCAGTATTTT
TRBV11-2	TRBJ2-4	-	-	CASSFRLLGNIQYF	TGTGCCAGCAGCTTTCGGCTGCTCGGAAACATTCAGTACTTC
TRBV7-2	TRBJ2-7	-	TRBD2	CASSSQGTSGGHYEQYF	TGTGCCAGCAGCTCGCAAGGGACTAGCGGGGGGCACTACGAGCAGTACTTC
TRBV5-1	TRBJ1-4	-	TRBD1	CASSTGTGGEKLFF	TGCGCCAGCAGCACCGGGACAGGGGGCGAAAAACTGTTTTTT
TRBV7-2	TRBJ1-4	-	-	CASSFGGATNEKLFF	TGTGCCAGCAGCTTTGGGGGGGCAACTAATGAAAAACTGTTTTTT
TRBV7-8	TRBJ2-3	-	TRBD2	CASSGAGGRDTQYF	TGTGCCAGCTCGGGAGCGGGGGGGAGAGATACGCAGTATTTT
TRBV4-3	TRBJ1-5	-	TRBD1	CASSQDFRGRQPQHF	TGCGCCAGCAGCCAAGATTTCAGGGGGCGACAGCCCCAGCATTTT
TRBV30	TRBJ1-6	-	-	CAWSRQDNSPLHF	TGTGCCTGGAGTCGACAGGATAATTCACCCCTCCACTTT
TRBV12-5	TRBJ1-3	once	-	CASGLVPGVAGNTIYF	TGTGCTAGTGGTTTGGTACCGGGGGTGGCTGGAAACACCATATATTTT
TRBV2	TRBJ2-7	-	-	CASSGGSSYEQYF	TGTGCCAGCAGTGGGGGGAGCTCCTACGAGCAGTACTTC
TRBV19	TRBJ2-4	-	TRBD1	CASSPQDRLAKNIQYF	TGTGCCAGTAGTCCCCAGGACAGGCTCGCCAAAAACATTCAGTACTTC
TRBV11-1	TRBJ2-3	-	TRBD2	CASSLGTSGDTQYF	TGTGCCAGCAGCCTAGGGACTAGCGGTGATACGCAGTATTTT
TRBV6-5	TRBJ2-3	-	TRBD1	CASSYSTGQGADTQYF	TGTGCCAGCAGTTACTCGACCGGACAGGGGGCAGATACGCAGTATTTT